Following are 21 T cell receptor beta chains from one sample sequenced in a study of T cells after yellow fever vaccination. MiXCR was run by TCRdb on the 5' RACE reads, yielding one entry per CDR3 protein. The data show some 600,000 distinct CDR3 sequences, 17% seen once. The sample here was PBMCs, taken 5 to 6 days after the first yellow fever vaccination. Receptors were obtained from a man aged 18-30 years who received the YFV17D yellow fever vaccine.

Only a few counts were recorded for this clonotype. CDR3 sequence (DNA): TGCAGTGCCAACACTATAGGTTACGAGCAGTACGTC. Its protein product is CSANTIGYEQYV. The chain joins TRBV20-1 to TRBJ2-7, with no clear D. CDR3 size: 12 residues. Germline CDR1 and CDR2: DFQATT and SNEGSKA (reference sequence). V gave up 6 bases and J gave up 4 bases, with 13 bases separating them.

CDR3: CASSRGADQETQYF. In nucleotides, the CDR3 is TGTGCCAGCAGCCGAGGGGCAGACCAAGAGACCCAGTACTTC. The V and J genes are TRBV12-3 or TRBV12-4 and TRBJ2-5; either TRBD1 or TRBD2 may supply D (5 bases each). Trimming cost V 6 bases and J 0 bases, with 11 bases left between them. The CDR3 covers 14 residues.

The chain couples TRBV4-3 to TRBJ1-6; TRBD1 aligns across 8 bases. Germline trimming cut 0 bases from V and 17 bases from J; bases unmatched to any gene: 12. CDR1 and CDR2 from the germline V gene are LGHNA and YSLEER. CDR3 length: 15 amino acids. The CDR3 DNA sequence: TGCGCCAGCAGCCAAGAGAGGACAGGGTCGTTTAAGGTCCACTTT. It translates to CASSQERTGSFKVHF.

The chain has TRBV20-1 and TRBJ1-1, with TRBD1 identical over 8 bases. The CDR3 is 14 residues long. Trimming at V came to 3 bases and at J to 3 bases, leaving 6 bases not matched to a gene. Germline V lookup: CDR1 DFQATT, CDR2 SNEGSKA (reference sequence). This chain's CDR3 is CSARAQGGYTEAFF. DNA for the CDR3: TGCAGTGCTAGGGCACAGGGGGGCTACACTGAAGCTTTCTTT.

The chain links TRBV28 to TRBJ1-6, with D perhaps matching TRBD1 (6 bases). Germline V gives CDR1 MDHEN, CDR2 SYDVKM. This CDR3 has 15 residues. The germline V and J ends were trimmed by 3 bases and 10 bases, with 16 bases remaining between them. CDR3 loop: CASSFRGSWGSPLHF. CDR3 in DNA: TGTGCCAGCAGTTTTAGGGGGTCGTGGGGCTCACCCCTCCACTTT.

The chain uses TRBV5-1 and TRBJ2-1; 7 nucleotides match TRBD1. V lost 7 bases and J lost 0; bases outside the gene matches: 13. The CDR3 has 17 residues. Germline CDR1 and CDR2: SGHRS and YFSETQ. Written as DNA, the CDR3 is TGCGCCAGCTCGCCCCCGGGACAGCAGAGCTCCTACAATGAGCAGTTCTTC. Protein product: CASSPPGQQSSYNEQFF.

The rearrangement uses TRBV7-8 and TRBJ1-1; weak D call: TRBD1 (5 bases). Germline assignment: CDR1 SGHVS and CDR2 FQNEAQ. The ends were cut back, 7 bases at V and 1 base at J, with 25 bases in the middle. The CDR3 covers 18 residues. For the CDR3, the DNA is TGTGCCAGCAAACGTCGACGATCCGGCCAGGGCGGGAACACTGAAGCTTTCTTT. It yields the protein CASKRRRSGQGGNTEAFF.

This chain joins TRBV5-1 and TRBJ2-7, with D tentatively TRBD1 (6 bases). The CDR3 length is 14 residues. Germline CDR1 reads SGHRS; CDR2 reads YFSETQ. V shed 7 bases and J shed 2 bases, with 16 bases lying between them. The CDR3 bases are TGCGCCAGCGTCGGACAGAGTCCGGCCTACGAGCAGTACGTC. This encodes CASVGQSPAYEQYV.

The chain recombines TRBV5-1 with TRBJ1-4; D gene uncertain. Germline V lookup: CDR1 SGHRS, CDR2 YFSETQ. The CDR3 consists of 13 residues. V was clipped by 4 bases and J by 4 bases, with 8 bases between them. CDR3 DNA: TGCGCCAGCAGCCCGGAGATTAATGAAAAACTGTTTTTT. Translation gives CASSPEINEKLFF.

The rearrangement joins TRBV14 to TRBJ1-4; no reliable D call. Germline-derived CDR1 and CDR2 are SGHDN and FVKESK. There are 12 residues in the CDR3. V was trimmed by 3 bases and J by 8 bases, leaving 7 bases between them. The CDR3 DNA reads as TGTGCCAGCAGCCATCCCAAAGAAAAACTGTTTTTT. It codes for CASSHPKEKLFF.

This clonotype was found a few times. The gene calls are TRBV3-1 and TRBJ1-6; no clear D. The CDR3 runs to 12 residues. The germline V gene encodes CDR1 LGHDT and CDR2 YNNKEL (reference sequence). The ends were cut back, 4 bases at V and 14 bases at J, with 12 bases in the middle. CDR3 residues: CASSLSSETLHF. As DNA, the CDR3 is TGTGCCAGCAGCCTGTCGAGTGAGACCCTCCACTTT.

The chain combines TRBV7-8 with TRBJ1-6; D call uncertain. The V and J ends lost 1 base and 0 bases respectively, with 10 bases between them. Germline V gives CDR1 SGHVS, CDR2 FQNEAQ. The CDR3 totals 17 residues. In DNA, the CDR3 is TGTGCCAGCAGCTTAGTTACGGGGAGCTCCTATAATTCACCCCTCCACTTT. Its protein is CASSLVTGSSYNSPLHF.

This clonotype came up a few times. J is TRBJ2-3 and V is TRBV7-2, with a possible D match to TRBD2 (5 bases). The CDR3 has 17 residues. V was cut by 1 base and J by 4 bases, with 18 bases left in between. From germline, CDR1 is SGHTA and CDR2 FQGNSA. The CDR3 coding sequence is TGTGCCAGCAGCTTAGTTCGTCCCTGGCTTAGCGCAGATACGCAGTATTTT. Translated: CASSLVRPWLSADTQYF.

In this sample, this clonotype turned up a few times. The CDR3 DNA follows: TGTGCCAGCAGTGTGGGACAGCCGGGGAATCAGCCCCAGCATTTT. Amino acid sequence: CASSVGQPGNQPQHF. The J gene is TRBJ1-5, the V gene TRBV28, with 7 nucleotides matching TRBD1. CDR3 length equals 15 residues. Germline CDR1 is MDHEN and CDR2 is SYDVKM. The V and J ends lost 5 bases and 4 bases, in that order; junction bases with no gene match: 8. Full variable domain (outside the CDR3, taken from reference TRBV28 and TRBJ1-5): DVKVTQSSRYLVKRTGEKVFLECVQDMDHENMFWYRQDPGLGLRLIYFSYDVKMKEKGDIPEGYSVSREKKERFSLILESASTNQTSMYLCASSVGQPGNQPQHFGDGTRLSIL.

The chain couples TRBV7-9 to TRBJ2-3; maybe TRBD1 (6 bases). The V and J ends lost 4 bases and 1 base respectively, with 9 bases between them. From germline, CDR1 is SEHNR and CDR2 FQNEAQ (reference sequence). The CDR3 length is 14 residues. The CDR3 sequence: CASSSGVRTDTQYF. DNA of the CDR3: TGTGCCAGCAGCTCAGGGGTCCGCACAGATACGCAGTATTTT.

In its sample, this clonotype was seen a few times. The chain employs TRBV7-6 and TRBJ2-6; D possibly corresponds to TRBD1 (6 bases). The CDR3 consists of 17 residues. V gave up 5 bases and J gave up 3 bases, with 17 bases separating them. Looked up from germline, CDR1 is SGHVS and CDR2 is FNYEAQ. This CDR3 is CASSLRPTGFGANVLTF. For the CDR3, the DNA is TGTGCCAGCAGCCTCAGACCTACAGGGTTTGGGGCCAACGTCCTGACTTTC.

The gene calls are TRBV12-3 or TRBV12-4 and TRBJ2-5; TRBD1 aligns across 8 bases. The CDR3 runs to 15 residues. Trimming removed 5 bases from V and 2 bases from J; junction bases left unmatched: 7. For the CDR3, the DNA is TGTGCCAGCAGTCGACAGGGGTGGGCGCAAGAGACCCAGTACTTC. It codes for CASSRQGWAQETQYF.

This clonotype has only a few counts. CDR3 DNA sequence: TGTGCCAGCAGTGTCAGGTACACTGAAGCTTTCTTT. The encoded protein is CASSVRYTEAFF. This chain links TRBV12-3 or TRBV12-4 with TRBJ1-1; D unclear. The CDR3 contains 12 residues. Trimming cost V 5 bases and J 3 bases, with 7 bases left between them.

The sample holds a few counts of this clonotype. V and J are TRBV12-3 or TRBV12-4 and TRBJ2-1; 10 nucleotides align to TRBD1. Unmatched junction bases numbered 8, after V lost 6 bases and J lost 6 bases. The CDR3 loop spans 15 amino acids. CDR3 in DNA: TGTGCCAGCAGCCCCAGGGACAGGGGCCGCAATGAGCAGTTCTTC. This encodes CASSPRDRGRNEQFF.

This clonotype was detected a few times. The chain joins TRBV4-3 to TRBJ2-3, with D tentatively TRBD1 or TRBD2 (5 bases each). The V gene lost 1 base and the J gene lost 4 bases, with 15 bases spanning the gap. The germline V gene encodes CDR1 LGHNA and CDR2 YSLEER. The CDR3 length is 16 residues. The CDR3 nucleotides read TGCGCCAGCAGCCAAGGAGAATGGGGGTCTCCAGATACGCAGTATTTT. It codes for CASSQGEWGSPDTQYF.

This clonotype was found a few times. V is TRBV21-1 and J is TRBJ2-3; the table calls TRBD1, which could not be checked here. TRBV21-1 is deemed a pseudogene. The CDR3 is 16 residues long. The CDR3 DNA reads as TGTGCCAGCAGCAGAGGGGTCGGGACGCCGGCCAATACGCAGTATTTT. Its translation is CASSRGVGTPANTQYF.